This TCR beta chain comes out of a study of OX40 agonist ivuxolimab in advanced cancers. Study information: Eligibility admitted prior anti-PD-1, anti-PD-L1 or anti-CTLA-4 therapy; 35% to 40% had some.

Using immunoSEQ multiplex PCR, the repertoire was profiled, and TCRdb retains in-frame clones only, with some absent. The table includes 55,000 to 75,000 clones, 86% detected once. This sequence originates from an adult with an advanced solid tumor such as melanoma, head and neck, liver or kidney cancer. The sample in question was CD4+ or CD8+ T cells sorted from blood, obtained in a trial of the OX40 agonist ivuxolimab.

CDR3: CASSSGTSGNNEQFF. CDR3 DNA: TGCGCCAGCAGCTCCGGGACTAGCGGTAACAATGAGCAGTTCTTC. The chain uses TRBV5-1 and TRBJ2-1, with 11 bases lining up with TRBD2. The J segment lost 5 bases and the V segment lost 3 bases, leaving 4 bases of the junction unmatched. The CDR3 loop spans 15 amino acids. CDR1 is SGHRS, CDR2 YFSETQ, per germline.